This T cell receptor beta chain was recovered during a study of CD8+ T cells in alopecia areata. Study-level results: Treatment with tofacitinib significantly lowered scalp clonality and reduced expanded CD8+ clones among the top 100. Scalp samples also contribute reads from the resident alphabeta T cells found in normal skin.

About this clone: Its antigen is undetermined.

The treatment: oral pan-JAK inhibitor, 5-10 mg twice daily. It was cDNA, reverse transcribed from extracted RNA, that served as the sequencing template. Clones were read by immunoSEQ multiplex PCR, and TCRdb kept only the in-frame ones, dropping some. The table has about 190,000 clones, about three fifths seen once. Losses at the gene ends were 4 bases for V and 8 bases for J; bases not matched to a gene: 9. The CDR3 sequence is 15 residues long. Germline V gene data show CDR1 as MGHRA and CDR2 as YSYEKL. This sample comprised CD8+ T cells sorted from blood, obtained at week 24, from a patient treated with tofacitinib. The TCR originated in a human donor with alopecia areata. This rearrangement joins TRBV4-1 to TRBJ1-5; 9 bases are a match to TRBD1. In DNA form, the CDR3 reads TGCGCCAGCAGCCCCATGGACAGGGGCGTAAAGCCCCAGCATTTT. Its translation is CASSPMDRGVKPQHF.